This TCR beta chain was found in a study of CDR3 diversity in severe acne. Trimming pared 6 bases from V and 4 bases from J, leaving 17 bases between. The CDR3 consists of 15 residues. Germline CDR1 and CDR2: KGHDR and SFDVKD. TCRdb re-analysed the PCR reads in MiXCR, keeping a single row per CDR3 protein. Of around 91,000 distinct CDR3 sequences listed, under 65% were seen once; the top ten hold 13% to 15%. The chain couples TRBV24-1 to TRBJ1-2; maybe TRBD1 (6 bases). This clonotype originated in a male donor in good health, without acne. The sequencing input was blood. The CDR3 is CATSMQTGSLYGYTF. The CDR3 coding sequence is TGTGCCACCAGTATGCAGACAGGCTCGCTCTATGGCTACACCTTC.